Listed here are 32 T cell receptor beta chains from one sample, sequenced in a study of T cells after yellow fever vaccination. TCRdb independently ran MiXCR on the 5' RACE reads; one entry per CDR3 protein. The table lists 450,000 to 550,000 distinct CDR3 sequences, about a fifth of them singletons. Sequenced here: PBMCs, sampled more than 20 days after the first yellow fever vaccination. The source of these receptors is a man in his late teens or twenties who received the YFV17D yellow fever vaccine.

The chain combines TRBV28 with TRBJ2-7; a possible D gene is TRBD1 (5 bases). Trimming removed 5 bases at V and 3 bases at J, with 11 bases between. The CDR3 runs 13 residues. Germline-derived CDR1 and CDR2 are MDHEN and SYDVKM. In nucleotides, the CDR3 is TGTGCCAGCAGTGCCTACAGGATCTACGAGCAGTACGTC. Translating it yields CASSAYRIYEQYV.

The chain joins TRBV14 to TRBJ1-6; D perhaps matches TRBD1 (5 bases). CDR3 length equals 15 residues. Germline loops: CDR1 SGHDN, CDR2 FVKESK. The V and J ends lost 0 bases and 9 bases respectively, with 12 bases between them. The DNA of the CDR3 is TGTGCCAGCAGCCAAGACCTTGCCAGGGTTTCACCCCTCCACTTT. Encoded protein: CASSQDLARVSPLHF. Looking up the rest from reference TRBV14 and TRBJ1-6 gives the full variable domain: EAGVTQFPSHSVIEKGQTVTLRCDPISGHDNLYWYRRVMGKEIKFLLHFVKESKQDESGMPNNRFLAERTGGTYSTLKVQPAELEDSGVYFCASSQDLARVSPLHFGNGTRLTVT.

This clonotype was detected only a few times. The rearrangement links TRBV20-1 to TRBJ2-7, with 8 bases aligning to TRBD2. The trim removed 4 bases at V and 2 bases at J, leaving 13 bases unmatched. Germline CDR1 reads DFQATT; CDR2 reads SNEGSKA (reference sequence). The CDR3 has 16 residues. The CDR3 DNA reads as TGCAGTGCTAAGAGGGCCTATAGCGGGGATACCTACGAGCAGTACTTC. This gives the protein CSAKRAYSGDTYEQYF.

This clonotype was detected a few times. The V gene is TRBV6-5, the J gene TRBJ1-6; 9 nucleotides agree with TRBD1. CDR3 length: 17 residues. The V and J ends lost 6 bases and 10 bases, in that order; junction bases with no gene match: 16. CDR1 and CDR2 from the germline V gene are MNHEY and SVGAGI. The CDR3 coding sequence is TGTGCCAGCAGCCTCACCGGGCGCACAGGGGGCGACTCACCCCTCCACTTT. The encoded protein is CASSLTGRTGGDSPLHF.

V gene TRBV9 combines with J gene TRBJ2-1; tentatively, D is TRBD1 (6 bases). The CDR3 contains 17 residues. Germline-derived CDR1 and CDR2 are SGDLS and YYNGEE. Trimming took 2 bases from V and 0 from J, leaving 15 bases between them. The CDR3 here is CASSVEDSRSSYNEQFF. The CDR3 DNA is TGTGCCAGCAGCGTTGAGGACAGCCGAAGCTCCTACAATGAGCAGTTCTTC.

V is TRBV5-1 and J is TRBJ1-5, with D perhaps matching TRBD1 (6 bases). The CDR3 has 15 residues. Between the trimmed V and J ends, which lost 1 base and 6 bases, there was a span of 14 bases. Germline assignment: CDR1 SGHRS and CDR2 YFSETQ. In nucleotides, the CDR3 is TGCGCCAGCAGCTTGAGGGGGGGGGCAGGTCAGCCCCAGCATTTT. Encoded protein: CASSLRGGAGQPQHF.

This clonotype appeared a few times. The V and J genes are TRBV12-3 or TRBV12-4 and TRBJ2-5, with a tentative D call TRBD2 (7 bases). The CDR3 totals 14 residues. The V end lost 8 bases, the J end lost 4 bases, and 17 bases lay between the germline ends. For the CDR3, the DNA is TGTGCCAGCGCGGACGGGGGGCCCGGAGAGACCCAGTACTTC. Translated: CASADGGPGETQYF.

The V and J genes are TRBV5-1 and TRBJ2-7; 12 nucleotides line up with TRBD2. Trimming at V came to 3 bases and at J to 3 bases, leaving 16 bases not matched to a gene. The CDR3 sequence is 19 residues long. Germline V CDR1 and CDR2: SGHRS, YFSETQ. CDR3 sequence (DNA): TGCGCCAGCAGCTCCCACAGGAGACTAGCGGGGGACCTTGGCTACGAGCAGTACGTC. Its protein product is CASSSHRRLAGDLGYEQYV.

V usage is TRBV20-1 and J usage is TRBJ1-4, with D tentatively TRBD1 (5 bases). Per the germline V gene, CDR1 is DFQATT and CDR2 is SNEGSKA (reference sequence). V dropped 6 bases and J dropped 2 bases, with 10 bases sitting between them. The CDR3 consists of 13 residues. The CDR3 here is CSAGDVTNEKLFF. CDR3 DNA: TGCAGTGCAGGGGACGTCACTAATGAAAAACTGTTTTTT.

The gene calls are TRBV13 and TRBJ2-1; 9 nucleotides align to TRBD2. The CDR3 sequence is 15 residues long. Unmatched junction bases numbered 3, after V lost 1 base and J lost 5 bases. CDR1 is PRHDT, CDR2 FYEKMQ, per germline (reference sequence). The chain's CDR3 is CASSLESSGDNEQFF. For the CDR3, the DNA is TGTGCCAGCAGCTTAGAGTCTAGCGGGGACAATGAGCAGTTCTTC.

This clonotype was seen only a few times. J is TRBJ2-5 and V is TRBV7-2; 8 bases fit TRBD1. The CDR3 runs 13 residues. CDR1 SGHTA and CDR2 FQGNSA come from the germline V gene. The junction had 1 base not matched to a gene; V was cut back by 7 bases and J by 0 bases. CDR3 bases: TGTGCCAGCAACAGGGGGTACCAAGAGACCCAGTACTTC. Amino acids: CASNRGYQETQYF.

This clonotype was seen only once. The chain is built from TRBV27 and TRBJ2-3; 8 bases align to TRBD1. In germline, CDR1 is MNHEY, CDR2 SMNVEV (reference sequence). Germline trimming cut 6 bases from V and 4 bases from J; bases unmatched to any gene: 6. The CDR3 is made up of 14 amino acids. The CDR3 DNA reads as TGTGCCAGCAGCAAACAGGGGGGCGCAGATACGCAGTATTTT. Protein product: CASSKQGGADTQYF.

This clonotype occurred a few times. In DNA form, the CDR3 reads TGTGCCAGCAGTCTCAACAACAGGGAAGCTTTCTTT. Translation gives CASSLNNREAFF. The rearrangement uses TRBV6-5 and TRBJ1-1; TRBD1 is a possible D gene (5 bases). Trimming cost V 5 bases and J 8 bases, with 12 bases left between them. Germline CDR1 and CDR2: MNHEY and SVGAGI. This CDR3 region has 12 residues.

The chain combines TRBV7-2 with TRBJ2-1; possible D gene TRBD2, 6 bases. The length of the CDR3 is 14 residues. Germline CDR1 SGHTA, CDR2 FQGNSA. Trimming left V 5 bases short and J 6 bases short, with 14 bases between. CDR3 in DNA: TGTGCCAGCAGCCTAAGGGCAGCGGGCAATGAGCAGTTCTTC. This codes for CASSLRAAGNEQFF.

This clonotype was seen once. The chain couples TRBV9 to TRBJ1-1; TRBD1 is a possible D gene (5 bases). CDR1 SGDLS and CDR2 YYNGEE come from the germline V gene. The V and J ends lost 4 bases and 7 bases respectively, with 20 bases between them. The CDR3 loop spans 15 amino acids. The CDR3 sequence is CASSRGDRQTDEAFF. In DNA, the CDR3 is TGTGCCAGCAGCAGAGGCGACCGACAGACCGATGAAGCTTTCTTT. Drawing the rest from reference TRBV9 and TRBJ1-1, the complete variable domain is DSGVTQTPKHLITATGQRVTLRCSPRSGDLSVYWYQQSLDQGLQFLIQYYNGEERAKGNILERFSAQQFPDLHSELNLSSLELGDSALYFCASSRGDRQTDEAFFGQGTRLTVV.

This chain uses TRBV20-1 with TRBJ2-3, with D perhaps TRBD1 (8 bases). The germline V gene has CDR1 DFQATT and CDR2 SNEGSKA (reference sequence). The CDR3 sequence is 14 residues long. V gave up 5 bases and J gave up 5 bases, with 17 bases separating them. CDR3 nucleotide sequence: TGCAGTGCTCCATACAGGGGGGGAATAGATACGCAGTATTTT. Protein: CSAPYRGGIDTQYF.

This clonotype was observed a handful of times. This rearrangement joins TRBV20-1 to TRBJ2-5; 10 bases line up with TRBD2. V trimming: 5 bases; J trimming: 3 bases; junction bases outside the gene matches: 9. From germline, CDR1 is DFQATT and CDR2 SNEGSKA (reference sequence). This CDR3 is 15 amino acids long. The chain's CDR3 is CSASPLGTSEETQYF. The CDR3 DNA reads TGCAGTGCTTCCCCCCTGGGGACTAGCGAAGAGACCCAGTACTTC.

The CDR3 loop is CASSQHYGGQSTEAFF. The CDR3 coding sequence is TGCGCCAGCAGCCAACATTATGGGGGCCAGAGCACTGAAGCTTTCTTT. The chain has TRBV4-3 and TRBJ1-1; the D gene is possibly TRBD1 (6 bases). CDR1 is LGHNA, CDR2 YSLEER, per germline. Trimming left V 2 bases short and J 4 bases short, with 17 bases between. The CDR3 is 16 amino acids.

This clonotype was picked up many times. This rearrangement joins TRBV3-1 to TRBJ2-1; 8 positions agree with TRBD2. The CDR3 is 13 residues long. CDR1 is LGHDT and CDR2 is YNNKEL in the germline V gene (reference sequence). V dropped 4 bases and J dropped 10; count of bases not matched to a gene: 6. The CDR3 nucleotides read TGTGCCAGCAGCCCCCGAGAGCGGGGGGAGCAGTTCTTC. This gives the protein CASSPRERGEQFF.

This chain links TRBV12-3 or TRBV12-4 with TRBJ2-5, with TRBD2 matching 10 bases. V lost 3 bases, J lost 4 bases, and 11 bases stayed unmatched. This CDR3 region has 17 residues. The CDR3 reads CASSFGSGGSTGETQYF. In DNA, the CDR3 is TGTGCCAGCAGTTTCGGTAGCGGGGGGTCCACCGGAGAGACCCAGTACTTC.

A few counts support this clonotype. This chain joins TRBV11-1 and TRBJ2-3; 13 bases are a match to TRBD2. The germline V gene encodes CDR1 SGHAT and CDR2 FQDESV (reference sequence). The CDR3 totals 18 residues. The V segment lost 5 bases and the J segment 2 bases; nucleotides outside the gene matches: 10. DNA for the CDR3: TGTGCCAGCAGCGCGAAAAAGGGACTAGCGGGATACACAGATACGCAGTATTTT. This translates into CASSAKKGLAGYTDTQYF.

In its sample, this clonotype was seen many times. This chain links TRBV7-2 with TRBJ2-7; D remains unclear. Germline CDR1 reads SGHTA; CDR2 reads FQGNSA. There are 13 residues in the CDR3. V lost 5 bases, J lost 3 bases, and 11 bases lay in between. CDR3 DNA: TGTGCCAGCAGCCGCACTGGGCTCTACGAGCAGTACTTC. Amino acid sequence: CASSRTGLYEQYF.

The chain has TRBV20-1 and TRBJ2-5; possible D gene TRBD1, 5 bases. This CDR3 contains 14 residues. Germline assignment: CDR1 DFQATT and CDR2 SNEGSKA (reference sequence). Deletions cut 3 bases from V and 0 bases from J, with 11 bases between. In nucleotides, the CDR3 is TGCAGTGCTAGTCCAGCAGGGTACCAAGAGACCCAGTACTTC. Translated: CSASPAGYQETQYF.

CDR3 DNA sequence: TGTGCCAGCAGCGTCGACAGCTATAATGAAAAACTGTTTTTT. Its translation is CASSVDSYNEKLFF. The chain recombines TRBV6-2 or TRBV6-3 with TRBJ1-4; maybe TRBD1 (5 bases). Germline CDR1 MNHEY, CDR2 SVGEGT. V lost 6 bases to trimming and J lost 4 bases, with 12 bases between them. CDR3 length equals 14 residues.

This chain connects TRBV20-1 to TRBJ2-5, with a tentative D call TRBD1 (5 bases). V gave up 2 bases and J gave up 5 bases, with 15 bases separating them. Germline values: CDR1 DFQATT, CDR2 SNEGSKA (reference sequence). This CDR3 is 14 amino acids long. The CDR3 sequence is CSARYGVSGETQYF. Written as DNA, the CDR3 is TGCAGTGCTAGATACGGAGTTTCAGGGGAGACCCAGTACTTC.

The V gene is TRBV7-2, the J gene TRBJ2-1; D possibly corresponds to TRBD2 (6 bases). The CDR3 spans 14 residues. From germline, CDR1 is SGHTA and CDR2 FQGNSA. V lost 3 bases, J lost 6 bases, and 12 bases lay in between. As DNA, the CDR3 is TGTGCCAGCAGCTTGCTCCTAGCGACCAATGAGCAGTTCTTC. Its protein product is CASSLLLATNEQFF.

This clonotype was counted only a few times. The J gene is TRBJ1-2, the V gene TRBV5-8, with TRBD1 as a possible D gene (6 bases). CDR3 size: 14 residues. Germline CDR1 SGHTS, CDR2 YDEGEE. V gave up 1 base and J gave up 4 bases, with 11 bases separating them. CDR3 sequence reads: CASSLYGTFYGYTF. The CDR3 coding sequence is TGTGCCAGCAGCTTGTACGGGACATTCTATGGCTACACCTTC.

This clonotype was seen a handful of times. The CDR3 coding sequence is TGTGCCAGCAGCCTCGGAACCCCCGTGGGCGGGGGGGGCACAGATACGCAGTATTTT. Protein sequence: CASSLGTPVGGGGTDTQYF. This rearrangement joins TRBV4-2 to TRBJ2-3, with TRBD2 matching over 9 bases. The CDR3 contains 19 residues. CDR1 and CDR2 (germline): LGHNA, YNFKEQ. Germline trimming cut 4 bases from V and 1 base from J; bases unmatched to any gene: 15.

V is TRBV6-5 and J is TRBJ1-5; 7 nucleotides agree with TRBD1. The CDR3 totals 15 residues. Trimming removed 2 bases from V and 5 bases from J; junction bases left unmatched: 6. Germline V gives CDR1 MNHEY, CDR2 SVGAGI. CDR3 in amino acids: CASSYGGQYYQPQHF. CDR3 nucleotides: TGTGCCAGCAGTTACGGGGGACAGTACTATCAGCCCCAGCATTTT.

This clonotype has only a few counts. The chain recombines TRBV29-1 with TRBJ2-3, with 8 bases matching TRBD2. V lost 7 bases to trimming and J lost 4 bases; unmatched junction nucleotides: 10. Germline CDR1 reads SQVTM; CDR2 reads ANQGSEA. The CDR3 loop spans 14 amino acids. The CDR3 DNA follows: TGCAGCGCCTATCGGGGGGGCAACGCAGATACGCAGTATTTT. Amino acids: CSAYRGGNADTQYF.

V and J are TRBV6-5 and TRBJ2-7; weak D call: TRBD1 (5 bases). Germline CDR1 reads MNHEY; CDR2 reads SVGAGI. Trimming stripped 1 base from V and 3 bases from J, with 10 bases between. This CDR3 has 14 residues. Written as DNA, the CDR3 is TGTGCCAGCAGTTACTTGGGGCCCAACTACGAGCAGTACTTC. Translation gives CASSYLGPNYEQYF.

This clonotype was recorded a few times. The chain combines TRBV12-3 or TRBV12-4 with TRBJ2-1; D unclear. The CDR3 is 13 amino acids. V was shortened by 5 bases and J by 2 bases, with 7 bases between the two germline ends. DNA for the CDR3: TGTGCCAGCAGTCCCAGGCCCTACAATGAGCAGTTCTTC. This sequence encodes CASSPRPYNEQFF.